This TCR beta chain originates from a study of somatic mutations in cytotoxic T cells in rheumatoid arthritis. The study's findings and limits: Within the rheumatoid arthritis patients, CD8+ clonality went up as age increased (Spearman r ~ 0.47). The same was not true of the healthy controls.

This clone came up once. Its antigen is undetermined. Produced via immunoSEQ multiplex PCR; TCRdb's table is partial and in-frame only. The sample has 10,000 to 12,000 clones; around 77% are singletons. This TCR derives from a man aged 45-65 years in good health. The sample was CD8+ T cells sorted from blood.

CDR3 loop: CASSASPGTSGDEQFF. The CDR3 region has the DNA TGTGCCAGCAGCGCATCCCCCGGGACTAGCGGCGATGAGCAGTTCTTC. The gene calls are TRBV9 and TRBJ2-1, with TRBD2 matching 11 bases. The CDR3 runs 16 residues. V lost 3 bases and J lost 8; bases outside the gene matches: 10. Germline values: CDR1 SGDLS, CDR2 YYNGEE.